This paragraph reports one TCR beta chain. The record originates from a study of OX40 agonist ivuxolimab in advanced cancers. Across the whole study: Three patients showed partial responses: one hepatocellular carcinoma and two cutaneous melanoma cases.

Assay: immunoSEQ multiplex PCR; the TCRdb copy retains only in-frame clones and omits some. The sample has tens of thousands of clones, roughly 85% seen once; the top ten hold under 13%. This CDR3 comprises 14 residues. Germline V gene data show CDR1 as SGHRS and CDR2 as YFSETQ. Trimming removed 2 bases at V and 0 bases at J, with 8 bases between. Peripheral blood came from all dose cohorts at three timepoints. The sample here was CD4+ or CD8+ T cells sorted from blood, taken in a trial of the OX40 agonist ivuxolimab. The TCR comes from an adult with an advanced solid tumor such as melanoma, head and neck, liver or kidney cancer. The chain uses TRBV5-1 and TRBJ2-5; D gene uncertain. The CDR3 loop reads CASSFTPDQETQYF. Written as DNA, the CDR3 is TGCGCCAGCAGCTTCACCCCAGACCAAGAGACCCAGTACTTC.